A single sample gave rise to the 4 T cell receptor beta chains below, sequenced in a study of OX40 agonist ivuxolimab in advanced cancers. TCRdb's copy holds only in-frame clones and misses some; the assay was immunoSEQ multiplex PCR. The table records tens of thousands of clones, 90% to 95% of them present only once. The input for sequencing was CD4+ or CD8+ T cells sorted from blood, taken in a trial of the OX40 agonist ivuxolimab. Receptor source: an adult with an advanced solid tumor such as melanoma, head and neck, liver or kidney cancer.

This chain links TRBV27 with TRBJ2-1; tentative D call: TRBD2 (6 bases). The V end lost 3 bases, the J end lost 8 bases, and 14 bases lay between the germline ends. This CDR3 is built from 14 residues. Per the germline V gene, CDR1 is MNHEY and CDR2 is SMNVEV (reference sequence). The CDR3 sequence is CASSFGLASHEQFF. As DNA, the CDR3 is TGTGCCAGCAGTTTTGGTCTAGCGAGCCATGAGCAGTTCTTC.

This sequence joins TRBV5-8 and TRBJ1-2; D is uncertain. CDR3 length equals 13 residues. V dropped 0 bases and J dropped 4 bases, with 7 bases sitting between them. Germline lookup yields CDR1 SGHTS and CDR2 YDEGEE. CDR3 sequence: CASSLAWGYGYTF. DNA for the CDR3: TGTGCCAGCAGCTTGGCCTGGGGCTATGGCTACACCTTC.

Only one count was recorded for this clone. The chain recombines TRBV6-1 with TRBJ2-1; the D is unclear. The ends were cut back, 6 bases at V and 2 bases at J, with 5 bases in the middle. The CDR3 is 12 amino acids. CDR1 is MNHNS and CDR2 is SASEGT in the germline V gene. Here the CDR3 reads CASRTPYNEQFF. The CDR3 DNA follows: TGTGCCAGCAGGACACCCTACAATGAGCAGTTCTTC.

V and J are TRBV7-9 and TRBJ1-3; no firm D call. Trimming took 2 bases from V and 1 from J, leaving 12 bases between them. The CDR3 is 16 residues long. The germline gives CDR1 SEHNR, CDR2 FQNEAQ (reference sequence). CDR3 amino acids: CASSLYMGSSGNTIYF. The CDR3 DNA follows: TGTGCCAGCAGCTTATACATGGGTTCTTCTGGAAACACCATATATTTT.